This T cell receptor (beta chain) was retrieved from a study of blood T cell repertoires in COVID-19. Authors' analysis steps: Using reference gene primer amplification, nucleated cell counts were estimated. Produced via immunoSEQ multiplex PCR; TCRdb's table is partial and in-frame only. D and trimming were read from the DNA, whereas the V and J calls and clone size are those reported in that table. The sample lists about 190,000 clones, 65% to 85% occurring once. Germline V gene data show CDR1 as SGDLS and CDR2 as YYNGEE. After removal of 0 bases from V and 5 bases from J, the junction contained 7 bases not matched to a gene. CDR3 size: 16 residues.

Specimen: PBMCs or T cells enriched from blood (not recorded which). This sequence joins TRBV9 and TRBJ2-5, with 10 bases fitting TRBD2. This clonotype originated in a woman younger than 45 who had recovered from COVID-19. The CDR3 DNA reads as TGTGCCAGCAGCGTAGTCCTAGCGGGAGACTACGAGACCCAGTACTTC. Translation: CASSVVLAGDYETQYF.